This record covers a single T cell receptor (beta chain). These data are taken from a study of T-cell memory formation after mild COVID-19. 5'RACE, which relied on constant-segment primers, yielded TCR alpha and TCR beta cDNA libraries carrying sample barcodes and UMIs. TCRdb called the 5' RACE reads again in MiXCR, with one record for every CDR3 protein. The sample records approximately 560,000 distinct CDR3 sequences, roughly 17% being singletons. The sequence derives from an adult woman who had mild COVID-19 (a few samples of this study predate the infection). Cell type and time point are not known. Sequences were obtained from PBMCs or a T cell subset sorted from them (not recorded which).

The CDR3 protein is CASSQITLRSRYF. The CDR3 DNA reads as TGTGCCAGCAGCCAGATTACTCTGCGCTCACGGTACTTC. The chain carries TRBV3-1 and TRBJ2-4; D remains ambiguous. The length of the CDR3 is 13 residues. With 3 bases removed from V and 15 bases from J, the gap between germline ends came to 18 bases. CDR1 LGHDT and CDR2 YNNKEL come from the germline V gene (reference sequence).